The rows below give T cell receptor beta chains drawn from one sample of a study of CD8+ T cells in alopecia areata. Produced via immunoSEQ multiplex PCR; TCRdb's table is partial and in-frame only. Among roughly 200,000 clones listed, roughly 53% were seen once. The sequences come from CD8+ T cells sorted from blood, collected at week 24, from a patient treated with tofacitinib. Source of these receptors: a human donor with alopecia areata. Both conserved end residues are part of each CDR3. Fields, in order: V gene, clone size, D gene, J gene, CDR3 protein, CDR3 DNA. A D gene is named only where the DNA matches it firmly. Clone size, where shown, is once, few, many, or a class for clones that have expanded.

v_call: TRBV30
clone_size: -
d_call: -
j_call: TRBJ2-2
cdr3_aa: CAWSTAAVRANTGELFF
cdr3_nt: TGTGCCTGGAGTACGGCAGCTGTACGGGCGAACACCGGGGAGCTGTTTTTT

v_call: TRBV25-1
clone_size: -
d_call: TRBD2
j_call: TRBJ2-1
cdr3_aa: CASSESGGGNEQFF
cdr3_nt: TGTGCCAGCAGTGAATCGGGGGGTGGCAATGAGCAGTTCTTC

v_call: TRBV9
clone_size: -
d_call: -
j_call: TRBJ1-2
cdr3_aa: CASSVGGRGYTF
cdr3_nt: TGTGCCAGCAGCGTTGGGGGTCGGGGCTACACCTTC

v_call: TRBV30
clone_size: -
d_call: TRBD1
j_call: TRBJ2-1
cdr3_aa: CAWETGQGGSEQFF
cdr3_nt: TGTGCCTGGGAGACCGGACAGGGTGGCAGTGAGCAGTTCTTC

v_call: TRBV29-1
clone_size: few
d_call: -
j_call: TRBJ1-2
cdr3_aa: CSVEGQKANYGYTF
cdr3_nt: TGCAGCGTTGAAGGCCAGAAAGCTAACTATGGCTACACCTTC

v_call: TRBV5-1
clone_size: few
d_call: TRBD1
j_call: TRBJ2-7
cdr3_aa: CASSTPGTGNSYEQYF
cdr3_nt: TGCGCCAGCAGTACACCTGGGACAGGGAACTCCTACGAGCAGTACTTC

v_call: TRBV9
clone_size: once
d_call: -
j_call: TRBJ2-7
cdr3_aa: CASRGTDYEQYF
cdr3_nt: TGTGCCAGCAGGGGGACCGACTACGAGCAGTACTTC

v_call: TRBV27
clone_size: -
d_call: -
j_call: TRBJ1-1
cdr3_aa: CASTRGREAFF
cdr3_nt: TGTGCCAGCACCAGAGGGAGGGAAGCTTTCTTT

v_call: TRBV7-6
clone_size: -
d_call: -
j_call: TRBJ1-2
cdr3_aa: CASSPSQGPDGYTF
cdr3_nt: TGTGCCAGCAGCCCATCCCAGGGACCGGATGGCTACACCTTC

v_call: TRBV13
clone_size: -
d_call: TRBD1
j_call: TRBJ2-1
cdr3_aa: CASSLGNGQGFF
cdr3_nt: TGTGCCAGCAGCTTAGGAAATGGACAGGGGTTCTTC

v_call: TRBV29-1
clone_size: few
d_call: -
j_call: TRBJ2-2
cdr3_aa: CSVEPRGGTGELFF
cdr3_nt: TGCAGCGTTGAACCCAGGGGCGGGACCGGGGAGCTGTTTTTT

v_call: TRBV19
clone_size: -
d_call: -
j_call: TRBJ1-5
cdr3_aa: CASSASSNQPQHF
cdr3_nt: TGTGCCAGTTCGGCTTCTAGCAATCAGCCCCAGCATTTT

v_call: TRBV19
clone_size: -
d_call: -
j_call: TRBJ2-7
cdr3_aa: CASSLGGTYEQYF
cdr3_nt: TGTGCCAGTAGTTTAGGAGGAACCTACGAGCAGTACTTC

v_call: TRBV27
clone_size: -
d_call: TRBD1
j_call: TRBJ2-5
cdr3_aa: CASSSGQGVGETQYF
cdr3_nt: TGTGCCAGCAGTTCAGGACAGGGGGTGGGGGAGACCCAGTACTTC

v_call: TRBV4-1
clone_size: -
d_call: -
j_call: TRBJ2-7
cdr3_aa: CASSQDSGTYEQYF
cdr3_nt: TGCGCCAGCAGCCAAGACTCGGGGACCTACGAGCAGTACTTC

v_call: TRBV2
clone_size: -
d_call: -
j_call: TRBJ2-3
cdr3_aa: CASSWEDTQYF
cdr3_nt: TGTGCCAGCAGTTGGGAAGATACGCAGTATTTT

v_call: TRBV4-3
clone_size: -
d_call: -
j_call: TRBJ1-1
cdr3_aa: CASSRVGGMDTEAFF
cdr3_nt: TGCGCCAGCAGCCGCGTCGGGGGAATGGACACTGAAGCTTTCTTT

v_call: TRBV30
clone_size: -
d_call: -
j_call: TRBJ2-1
cdr3_aa: CAWSVGGGYEQFF
cdr3_nt: TGTGCCTGGAGTGTAGGTGGGGGTTATGAGCAGTTCTTC

v_call: TRBV7-8
clone_size: few
d_call: -
j_call: TRBJ1-4
cdr3_aa: CASRGGEKLFF
cdr3_nt: TGTGCCAGCAGAGGAGGCGAAAAACTGTTTTTT

v_call: TRBV7-8
clone_size: -
d_call: -
j_call: TRBJ1-1
cdr3_aa: CASSLAPNTEAFF
cdr3_nt: TGTGCCAGCAGCTTAGCCCCGAACACTGAAGCTTTCTTT

v_call: TRBV7-6
clone_size: -
d_call: TRBD2
j_call: TRBJ2-2
cdr3_aa: CASSSTPLAGAPTGELFF
cdr3_nt: TGTGCCAGCAGCTCGACTCCTCTAGCGGGGGCCCCCACCGGGGAGCTGTTTTTT

v_call: TRBV18
clone_size: -
d_call: -
j_call: TRBJ1-5
cdr3_aa: CASSPGGVGQPQHF
cdr3_nt: TGTGCCAGCTCACCGGGAGGGGTAGGTCAGCCCCAGCATTTT

v_call: TRBV11-2
clone_size: few
d_call: -
j_call: TRBJ1-6
cdr3_aa: CASRLGGSNSPLHF
cdr3_nt: TGTGCCAGCAGGCTCGGGGGAAGTAATTCACCCCTCCACTTT

v_call: TRBV10-2
clone_size: few
d_call: -
j_call: TRBJ2-7
cdr3_aa: CASTGGYEQYF
cdr3_nt: TGCGCCAGCACCGGCGGTTACGAGCAGTACTTC

v_call: TRBV7-9
clone_size: -
d_call: -
j_call: TRBJ1-1
cdr3_aa: CASSLGFGVTEAFF
cdr3_nt: TGTGCCAGCAGCCTCGGATTTGGGGTCACTGAAGCTTTCTTT

v_call: TRBV25-1
clone_size: -
d_call: TRBD2
j_call: TRBJ2-5
cdr3_aa: CASSEGWTSWETQYF
cdr3_nt: TGTGCCAGCAGTGAAGGGTGGACTAGCTGGGAGACCCAGTACTTC

v_call: TRBV4-3
clone_size: -
d_call: -
j_call: TRBJ1-5
cdr3_aa: CASSQDLGVNNQPQHF
cdr3_nt: TGCGCCAGCAGCCAAGACCTGGGTGTAAACAATCAGCCCCAGCATTTT

v_call: TRBV4-1
clone_size: -
d_call: -
j_call: TRBJ1-4
cdr3_aa: CASSQDGVNEKLFF
cdr3_nt: TGCGCCAGCAGCCAAGACGGGGTAAATGAAAAACTGTTTTTT

v_call: TRBV14
clone_size: -
d_call: -
j_call: TRBJ1-2
cdr3_aa: CASSQGQAFGGYTF
cdr3_nt: TGTGCCAGCAGCCAAGGACAGGCCTTTGGTGGCTACACCTTC

v_call: TRBV7-2
clone_size: few
d_call: TRBD2
j_call: TRBJ2-3
cdr3_aa: CASSLQRGGSDTQYF
cdr3_nt: TGTGCCAGCAGCTTACAGCGGGGGGGTTCAGATACGCAGTATTTT

v_call: TRBV29-1
clone_size: -
d_call: -
j_call: TRBJ1-2
cdr3_aa: CSAGEGRSNGYTF
cdr3_nt: TGCAGCGCAGGGGAGGGGCGTTCCAATGGCTACACCTTC

v_call: TRBV28
clone_size: -
d_call: -
j_call: TRBJ2-7
cdr3_aa: CASSSDDPPQDYEQYF
cdr3_nt: TGTGCCAGCAGTTCCGACGATCCTCCACAAGACTACGAGCAGTACTTC

v_call: TRBV29-1
clone_size: -
d_call: TRBD1
j_call: TRBJ2-7
cdr3_aa: CSAGQGAKEQYF
cdr3_nt: TGCAGCGCCGGACAGGGGGCTAAGGAGCAGTACTTC

v_call: TRBV27
clone_size: -
d_call: -
j_call: TRBJ2-3
cdr3_aa: CASSFRSSASDTQYF
cdr3_nt: TGTGCCAGCAGTTTCCGTTCGTCGGCATCAGATACGCAGTATTTT

v_call: TRBV7-9
clone_size: few
d_call: -
j_call: TRBJ2-3
cdr3_aa: CASSSPRDTNSNTQYF
cdr3_nt: TGTGCCAGCAGCTCCCCGCGGGACACCAATTCAAATACGCAGTATTTT

v_call: TRBV30
clone_size: -
d_call: -
j_call: TRBJ2-3
cdr3_aa: CAWSHSPDTQYF
cdr3_nt: TGTGCCTGGAGCCACTCCCCCGATACGCAGTATTTT

v_call: TRBV11-2
clone_size: few
d_call: -
j_call: TRBJ2-4
cdr3_aa: CASSSTRGASNKAIQYF
cdr3_nt: TGTGCCAGCAGCTCCACCCGGGGGGCTTCAAACAAGGCCATTCAGTACTTC

v_call: TRBV7-8
clone_size: few
d_call: -
j_call: TRBJ2-2
cdr3_aa: CASSLGGAGTGELFF
cdr3_nt: TGTGCCAGCAGCTTAGGAGGGGCTGGGACCGGGGAGCTGTTTTTT

v_call: TRBV2
clone_size: few
d_call: -
j_call: TRBJ2-5
cdr3_aa: CASSVEASRETQYF
cdr3_nt: TGTGCCAGCAGTGTGGAGGCTAGCCGAGAGACCCAGTACTTC

v_call: TRBV2
clone_size: -
d_call: -
j_call: TRBJ1-1
cdr3_aa: CASSIDVNTEAFF
cdr3_nt: TGTGCCAGCAGTATTGACGTAAACACTGAAGCTTTCTTT

v_call: TRBV29-1
clone_size: few
d_call: TRBD1
j_call: TRBJ1-2
cdr3_aa: CSANDRAGYTF
cdr3_nt: TGCAGCGCAAACGACAGGGCTGGCTACACCTTC

v_call: TRBV11-2
clone_size: few
d_call: -
j_call: TRBJ2-7
cdr3_aa: CASSLGSQAYEQYF
cdr3_nt: TGTGCCAGCAGCTTAGGCAGTCAAGCCTACGAGCAGTACTTC

v_call: TRBV5-4
clone_size: -
d_call: TRBD1
j_call: TRBJ2-5
cdr3_aa: CASSLEQGQGETQYF
cdr3_nt: TGTGCCAGCAGCTTGGAGCAGGGACAGGGAGAGACCCAGTACTTC

v_call: TRBV7-9
clone_size: -
d_call: -
j_call: TRBJ2-7
cdr3_aa: CASSLGAYEQYF
cdr3_nt: TGTGCCAGCAGCTTAGGAGCGTACGAGCAGTACTTC

v_call: TRBV5-1
clone_size: few
d_call: -
j_call: TRBJ2-2
cdr3_aa: CASSESQGSGELFF
cdr3_nt: TGCGCCAGCAGCGAATCCCAGGGGTCCGGGGAGCTGTTTTTT

v_call: TRBV2
clone_size: -
d_call: TRBD1
j_call: TRBJ1-5
cdr3_aa: CASSESGDSLNQPQHF
cdr3_nt: TGTGCCAGCAGTGAGTCAGGGGACAGTCTCAATCAACCCCAGCATTTT

v_call: TRBV13
clone_size: -
d_call: -
j_call: TRBJ2-7
cdr3_aa: CASSLGRNYEQYF
cdr3_nt: TGTGCCAGCAGCTTAGGTAGGAACTACGAGCAGTACTTC

v_call: TRBV6-4
clone_size: few
d_call: TRBD2
j_call: TRBJ2-2
cdr3_aa: CASSDGTSGGTGELFF
cdr3_nt: TGTGCCAGCAGTGACGGGACTAGCGGGGGGACCGGGGAGCTGTTTTTT

v_call: TRBV15
clone_size: -
d_call: TRBD1
j_call: TRBJ1-5
cdr3_aa: CATSRETGLPNQPQHF
cdr3_nt: TGTGCCACCAGCAGAGAGACAGGGTTGCCCAATCAGCCCCAGCATTTT

v_call: TRBV4-3
clone_size: few
d_call: TRBD2
j_call: TRBJ2-3
cdr3_aa: CASSTLTSGTDTQYF
cdr3_nt: TGCGCCAGCAGCACGTTGACTAGCGGCACAGATACGCAGTATTTT

v_call: TRBV14
clone_size: -
d_call: -
j_call: TRBJ1-1
cdr3_aa: CASAVGRNTEAFF
cdr3_nt: TGTGCCAGCGCAGTGGGGAGGAACACTGAAGCTTTCTTT

v_call: TRBV4-3
clone_size: -
d_call: -
j_call: TRBJ2-7
cdr3_aa: CASSPDRSSYEQYF
cdr3_nt: TGCGCCAGCAGCCCGGACCGCAGCTCCTACGAGCAGTACTTC

v_call: TRBV5-1
clone_size: -
d_call: -
j_call: TRBJ2-7
cdr3_aa: CASSLAFPYEQYF
cdr3_nt: TGCGCCAGCAGCCTAGCCTTTCCCTACGAGCAGTACTTC

v_call: TRBV6-1
clone_size: -
d_call: TRBD1
j_call: TRBJ1-5
cdr3_aa: CASSETGGSNQPQHF
cdr3_nt: TGTGCCAGCAGTGAAACAGGGGGAAGCAATCAGCCCCAGCATTTT

v_call: TRBV10-3
clone_size: -
d_call: TRBD1
j_call: TRBJ2-7
cdr3_aa: CAISATDRGENEQYF
cdr3_nt: TGTGCCATCAGTGCCACTGACAGGGGGGAAAACGAGCAGTACTTC

v_call: TRBV5-1
clone_size: -
d_call: -
j_call: TRBJ2-3
cdr3_aa: CASSLDSSTDTQYF
cdr3_nt: TGCGCCAGCAGCTTGGACAGTAGCACAGATACGCAGTATTTT

v_call: TRBV7-9
clone_size: few
d_call: -
j_call: TRBJ2-5
cdr3_aa: CASSLNPETQYF
cdr3_nt: TGTGCCAGCAGCTTAAATCCGGAGACCCAGTACTTC